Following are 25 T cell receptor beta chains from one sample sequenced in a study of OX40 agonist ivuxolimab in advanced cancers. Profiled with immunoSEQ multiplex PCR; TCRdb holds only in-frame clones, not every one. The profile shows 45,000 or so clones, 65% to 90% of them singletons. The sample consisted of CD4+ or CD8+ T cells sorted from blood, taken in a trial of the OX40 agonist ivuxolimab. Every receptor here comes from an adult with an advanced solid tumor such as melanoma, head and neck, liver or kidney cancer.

The CDR3: CASSPRHGLEQYF. CDR3 nucleotide sequence: TGTGCCAGCAGCCCCAGGCACGGTCTCGAGCAGTACTTC. The V gene is TRBV7-9, the J gene TRBJ2-7; D remains unclear. This CDR3 region has 13 residues. In germline, CDR1 is SEHNR, CDR2 FQNEAQ (reference sequence). Trimming removed 5 bases from V and 6 bases from J, with 14 bases in between.

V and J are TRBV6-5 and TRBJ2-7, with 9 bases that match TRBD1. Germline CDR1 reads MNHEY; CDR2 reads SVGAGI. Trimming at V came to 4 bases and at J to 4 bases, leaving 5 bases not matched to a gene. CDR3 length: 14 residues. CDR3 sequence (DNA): TGTGCCAGCAGTTCGCACAGGGGGCAATACGAGCAGTACTTC. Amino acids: CASSSHRGQYEQYF.

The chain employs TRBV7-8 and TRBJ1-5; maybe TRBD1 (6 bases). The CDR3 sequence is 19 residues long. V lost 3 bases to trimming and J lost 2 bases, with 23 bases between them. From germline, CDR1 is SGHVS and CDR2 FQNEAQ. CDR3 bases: TGTGCCAGCAGCTTGGATCGTCTTGGGGGGCGCGTAGGCAATCAGCCCCAGCATTTT. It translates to CASSLDRLGGRVGNQPQHF. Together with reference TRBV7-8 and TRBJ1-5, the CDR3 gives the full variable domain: GAGVSQSPRYKVAKRGQDVALRCDPISGHVSLFWYQQALGQGPEFLTYFQNEAQLDKSGLPSDRFFAERPEGSVSTLKIQRTQQEDSAVYLCASSLDRLGGRVGNQPQHFGDGTRLSIL.

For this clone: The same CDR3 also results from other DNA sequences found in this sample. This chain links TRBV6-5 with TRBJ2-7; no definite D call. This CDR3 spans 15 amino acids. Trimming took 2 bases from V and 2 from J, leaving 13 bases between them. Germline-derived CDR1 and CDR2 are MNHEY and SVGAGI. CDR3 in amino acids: CASSYPSTATYEQYF. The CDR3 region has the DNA TGTGCCAGCAGTTACCCCTCCACAGCTACCTACGAGCAGTACTTC.

In DNA form, the CDR3 reads TGTGCCAGCTACGGCTCTGGAAACACCATATATTTT. Protein product: CASYGSGNTIYF. The chain has TRBV28 and TRBJ1-3; D unclear. V lost 8 bases and J 0 bases, leaving 5 bases between the germline ends. The CDR3 is made up of 12 amino acids. Per germline, CDR1 MDHEN and CDR2 SYDVKM.

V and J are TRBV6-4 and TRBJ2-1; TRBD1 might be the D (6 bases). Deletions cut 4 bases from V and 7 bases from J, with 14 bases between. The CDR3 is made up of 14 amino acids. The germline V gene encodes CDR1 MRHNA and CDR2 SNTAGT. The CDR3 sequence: CASSGAQGENEQFF. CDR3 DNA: TGTGCCAGCAGTGGCGCACAGGGTGAAAATGAGCAGTTCTTC.

CDR3 residues: CASSDQETQYF. In nucleotides, the CDR3 is TGTGCCAGCAGTGACCAAGAGACCCAGTACTTC. The genes are TRBV6-1 and TRBJ2-5, with no clear D. The CDR3 covers 11 residues. The V gene's germline CDR1 is MNHNS and CDR2 SASEGT. V was shortened by 3 bases and J by 1 base, with 0 bases between the two germline ends.

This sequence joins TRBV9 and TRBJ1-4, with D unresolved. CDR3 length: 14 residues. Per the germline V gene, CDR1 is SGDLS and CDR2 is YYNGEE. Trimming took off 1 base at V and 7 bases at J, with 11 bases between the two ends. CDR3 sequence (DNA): TGTGCCAGCAGCGTAAGTTTCCGGGGTGAAAAACTGTTTTTT. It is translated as CASSVSFRGEKLFF.

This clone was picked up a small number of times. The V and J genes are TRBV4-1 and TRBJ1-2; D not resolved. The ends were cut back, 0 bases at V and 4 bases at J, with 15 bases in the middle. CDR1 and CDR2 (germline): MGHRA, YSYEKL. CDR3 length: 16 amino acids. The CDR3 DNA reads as TGCGCCAGCAGCCAAGATCTGGGCCCCGGAAGCTATGGCTACACCTTC. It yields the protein CASSQDLGPGSYGYTF.

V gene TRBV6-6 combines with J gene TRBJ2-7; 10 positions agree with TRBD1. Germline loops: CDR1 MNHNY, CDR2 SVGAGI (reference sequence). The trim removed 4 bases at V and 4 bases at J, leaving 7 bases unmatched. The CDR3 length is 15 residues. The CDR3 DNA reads TGTGCCAGCAGTTCCCTTCGGGACAGGGGTTACGAGCAGTACTTC. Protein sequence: CASSSLRDRGYEQYF.

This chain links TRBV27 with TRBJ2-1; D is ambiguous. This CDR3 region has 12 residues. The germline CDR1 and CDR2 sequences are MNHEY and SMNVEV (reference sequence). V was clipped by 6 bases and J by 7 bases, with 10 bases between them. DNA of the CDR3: TGTGCCAGCAGCTGGGTAGGGAATGAGCAGTTCTTC. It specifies CASSWVGNEQFF.

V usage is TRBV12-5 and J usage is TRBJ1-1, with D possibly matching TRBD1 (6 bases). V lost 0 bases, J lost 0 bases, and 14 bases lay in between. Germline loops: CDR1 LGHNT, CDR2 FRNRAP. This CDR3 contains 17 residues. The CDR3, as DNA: TGTGCTAGTGGTTTGGTATGGGGGGCTGGGGTGAACACTGAAGCTTTCTTT. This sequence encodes CASGLVWGAGVNTEAFF.

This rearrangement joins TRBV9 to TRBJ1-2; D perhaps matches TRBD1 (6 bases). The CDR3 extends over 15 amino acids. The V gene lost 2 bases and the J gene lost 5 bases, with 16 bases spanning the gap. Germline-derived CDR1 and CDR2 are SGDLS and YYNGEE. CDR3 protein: CASSVTGSEGYGYTF. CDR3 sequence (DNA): TGTGCCAGCAGCGTCACAGGGTCCGAAGGGTATGGCTACACCTTC.

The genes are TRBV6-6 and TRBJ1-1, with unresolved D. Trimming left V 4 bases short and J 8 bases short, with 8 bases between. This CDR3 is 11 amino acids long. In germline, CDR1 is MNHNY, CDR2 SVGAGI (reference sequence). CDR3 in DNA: TGTGCCAGCAGTTCGGAATTGGAAGCTTTCTTT. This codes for CASSSELEAFF.

This CDR3 is CASGLVTGISPKPRGNTIYF. The DNA for the CDR3 is TGTGCTAGTGGTTTGGTAACAGGGATCTCCCCTAAACCTCGGGGAAACACCATATATTTT. The rearrangement joins TRBV12-5 to TRBJ1-3; D perhaps matches TRBD1 (6 bases). Trimming took off 0 bases at V and 4 bases at J, with 25 bases between the two ends. Germline lookup yields CDR1 LGHNT and CDR2 FRNRAP. The CDR3 is made up of 20 amino acids.

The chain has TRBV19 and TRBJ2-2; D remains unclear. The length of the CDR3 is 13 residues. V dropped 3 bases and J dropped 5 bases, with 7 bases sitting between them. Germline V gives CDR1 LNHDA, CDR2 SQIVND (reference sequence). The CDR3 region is CASSIQRTGELFF. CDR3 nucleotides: TGTGCCAGTAGTATCCAGAGGACCGGGGAGCTGTTTTTT.

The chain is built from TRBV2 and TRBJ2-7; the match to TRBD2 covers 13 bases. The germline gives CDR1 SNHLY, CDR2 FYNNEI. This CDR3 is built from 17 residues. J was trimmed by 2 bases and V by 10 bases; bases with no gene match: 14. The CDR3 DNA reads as TGTGCCATCTTTGGAGGGACTAGCGGGACTGCCGCCTACGAGCAGTACTTC. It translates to CAIFGGTSGTAAYEQYF.

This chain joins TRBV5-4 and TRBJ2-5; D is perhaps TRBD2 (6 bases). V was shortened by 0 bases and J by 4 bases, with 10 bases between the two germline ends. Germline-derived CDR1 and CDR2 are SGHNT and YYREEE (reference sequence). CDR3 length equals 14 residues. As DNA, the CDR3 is TGTGCCAGCAGCTTGGAGGGCGGGGTAGAGACCCAGTACTTC. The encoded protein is CASSLEGGVETQYF.

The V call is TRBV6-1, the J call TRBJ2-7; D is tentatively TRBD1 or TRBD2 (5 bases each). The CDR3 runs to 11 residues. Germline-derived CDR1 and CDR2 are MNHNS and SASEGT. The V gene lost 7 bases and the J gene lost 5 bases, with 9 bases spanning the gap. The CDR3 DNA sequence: TGTGCCAGCACTCGGGGCAACGAGCAGTACTTC. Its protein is CASTRGNEQYF.

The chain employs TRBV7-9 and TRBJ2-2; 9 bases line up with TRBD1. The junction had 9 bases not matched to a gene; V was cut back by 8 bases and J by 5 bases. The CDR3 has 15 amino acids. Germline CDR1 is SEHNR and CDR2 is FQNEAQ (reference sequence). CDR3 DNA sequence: TGTGCCAGCGCAGCGGACAGGGGAGGAACCGGGGAGCTGTTTTTT. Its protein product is CASAADRGGTGELFF. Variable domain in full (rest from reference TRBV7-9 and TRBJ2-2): DTGVSQNPRHKITKRGQNVTFRCDPISEHNRLYWYRQTLGQGPEFLTYFQNEAQLEKSRLLSDRFSAERPKGSFSTLEIQRTEQGDSAMYLCASAADRGGTGELFFGEGSRLTVL.

CDR3 amino acids: CASRGRGSYNEKLFF. The CDR3 nucleotides are TGTGCCAGCAGGGGGAGGGGCAGCTATAATGAAAAACTGTTTTTT. V is TRBV27 and J is TRBJ1-4, with a possible D match to TRBD1 (5 bases). With 6 bases removed from V and 4 bases from J, the gap between germline ends came to 15 bases. The CDR3 spans 15 residues. The germline gives CDR1 MNHEY, CDR2 SMNVEV (reference sequence).

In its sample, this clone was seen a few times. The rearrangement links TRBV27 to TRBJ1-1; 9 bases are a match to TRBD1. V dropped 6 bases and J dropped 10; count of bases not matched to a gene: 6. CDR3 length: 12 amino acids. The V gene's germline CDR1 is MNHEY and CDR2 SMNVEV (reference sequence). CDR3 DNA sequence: TGTGCCAGCAGCCAAGACAGGGGGTTAGCTTTCTTT. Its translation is CASSQDRGLAFF.

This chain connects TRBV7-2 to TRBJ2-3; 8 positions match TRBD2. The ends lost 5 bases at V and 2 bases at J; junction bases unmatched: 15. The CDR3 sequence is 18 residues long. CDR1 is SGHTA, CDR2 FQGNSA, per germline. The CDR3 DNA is TGTGCCAGCAGCCCTAAGCGCGGCCGACTAGCGAACACAGATACGCAGTATTTT. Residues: CASSPKRGRLANTDTQYF.

In DNA, the CDR3 is TGTGCCAGCAGCTTAGCGCCCCCTAGCGCACACTCCTACGAGCAGTACTTC. Translating it yields CASSLAPPSAHSYEQYF. This chain joins TRBV7-9 and TRBJ2-7; a weak D match, TRBD2 (6 bases). Germline V gene data show CDR1 as SEHNR and CDR2 as FQNEAQ (reference sequence). The CDR3 covers 17 residues. Trimming removed 0 bases at V and 0 bases at J, with 15 bases between.

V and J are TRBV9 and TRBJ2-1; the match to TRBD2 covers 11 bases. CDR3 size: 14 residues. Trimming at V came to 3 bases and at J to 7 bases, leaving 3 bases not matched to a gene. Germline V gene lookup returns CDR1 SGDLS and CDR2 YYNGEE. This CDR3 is CASSGTSGRNEQFF. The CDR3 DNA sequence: TGTGCCAGCAGCGGAACTAGCGGGAGAAATGAGCAGTTCTTC. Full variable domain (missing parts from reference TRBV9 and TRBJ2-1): DSGVTQTPKHLITATGQRVTLRCSPRSGDLSVYWYQQSLDQGLQFLIQYYNGEERAKGNILERFSAQQFPDLHSELNLSSLELGDSALYFCASSGTSGRNEQFFGPGTRLTVL.